The 13 T cell receptor beta chains below come from one sample, sequenced in a study of blood T cell repertoires in COVID-19 (dated by TCRdb to 2020 to 2022). Libraries were built with the immunoSEQ multiplex PCR assay. TCRdb provides this immuneACCESS table in a form limited to in-frame rearrangements. Some clones are lacking; in checked studies, under half of them reflect an unresolved V gene, and why the rest are absent is not known. The sample contains roughly 150,000 clones, roughly 82% of them found a single time. The ten largest clones represent roughly 6.8% of the sample. Sample: peripheral blood. All receptors come from a woman aged 45-65 years in a cohort sampled during active or convalescent COVID-19.

The J gene is TRBJ2-2, the V gene TRBV7-9; a possible D gene is TRBD1 (6 bases). Trimming took off 2 bases at V and 6 bases at J, with 10 bases between the two ends. Germline lookup yields CDR1 SEHNR and CDR2 FQNEAQ (reference sequence). The CDR3 covers 14 residues. DNA of the CDR3: TGTGCCAGCAGCTTATACCCAGGGGCCGGGGAGCTGTTTTTT. This translates into CASSLYPGAGELFF.

On this clone: At one boundary the junction diverges from the germline segment, which might be a read error. The sample carries other DNA sequences with the same CDR3. The gene calls are TRBV7-3 and TRBJ2-3, with D possibly TRBD2 on 5 matching bases. Germline lookup yields CDR1 SGHTA and CDR2 FQGTGA. This CDR3 region has 13 residues. The CDR3 region is CASSLASTDTQYF. In DNA form, the CDR3 reads TGTGCCAGCAGCTTAGCTAGCACGGATACGCAGTATTTT.

The chain uses TRBV6-2 or TRBV6-3 and TRBJ1-2; D call uncertain. V was cut by 4 bases and J by 1 base, with 7 bases left in between. There are 13 residues in the CDR3. CDR1 is MNHEY, CDR2 SVGEGT, per germline. As DNA, the CDR3 is TGTGCCAGCAGTTCCTCCTTTAACTATGGCTACACCTTC. This encodes CASSSSFNYGYTF.

The rearrangement joins TRBV7-8 to TRBJ2-3, with D unresolved. From germline, CDR1 is SGHVS and CDR2 FQNEAQ. Trimming took 1 base from V and 1 from J, leaving 12 bases between them. CDR3 length: 16 residues. CDR3 sequence: CASSLVNPRGTDTQYF. The CDR3, as DNA: TGTGCCAGCAGCTTAGTGAACCCCCGAGGCACAGATACGCAGTATTTT.

CDR3 loop: CASSQEHRLEQYF. The DNA for the CDR3 is TGTGCCAGCTCCCAGGAACACCGCCTCGAGCAGTACTTC. This chain joins TRBV18 and TRBJ2-7; D is unresolved. The germline gives CDR1 KGHSH, CDR2 LQKENI. Trimming left V 6 bases short and J 6 bases short, with 15 bases between. This CDR3 has 13 amino acids.

The V call is TRBV18, the J call TRBJ2-7; possibly TRBD1 for D (5 bases). V lost 5 bases and J 2 bases, leaving 10 bases between the germline ends. Looked up from germline, CDR1 is KGHSH and CDR2 is LQKENI. The CDR3 runs 13 residues. The CDR3 protein is CASSDSSTYEQYF. The CDR3 nucleotides are TGTGCCAGCTCAGACAGTTCTACCTACGAGCAGTACTTC.

This chain links TRBV5-1 with TRBJ1-2; D is possibly TRBD1 (5 bases). This CDR3 is built from 15 residues. From germline, CDR1 is SGHRS and CDR2 YFSETQ. V was trimmed by 4 bases and J by 4 bases, leaving 17 bases between them. Here the CDR3 DNA reads TGCGCCAGCAGCCCGAGATATCAGGGCCCCTATGGCTACACCTTC. Protein sequence: CASSPRYQGPYGYTF.

This chain joins TRBV2 and TRBJ1-4; D gene unclear. CDR3 length: 11 amino acids. CDR1 SNHLY and CDR2 FYNNEI come from the germline V gene. Trimming left V 5 bases short and J 7 bases short, with 5 bases between. DNA of the CDR3: TGTGCCAGCAGTATGAGTGAAAAACTGTTTTTT. It codes for CASSMSEKLFF.

This rearrangement joins TRBV4-3 to TRBJ1-2; tentatively, D is TRBD1 (5 bases). Deletions cut 2 bases from V and 4 bases from J, with 14 bases between. In germline, CDR1 is LGHNA, CDR2 YSLEER. There are 15 residues in the CDR3. The chain's CDR3 is CASSQTAGGAYGYTF. CDR3 in DNA: TGCGCCAGCAGCCAAACGGCGGGGGGTGCCTATGGCTACACCTTC.

V and J are TRBV9 and TRBJ2-7, with 12 bases that match TRBD2. V was pared by 4 bases and J by 1 base, with 3 bases of the junction left unmatched. The CDR3 has 15 amino acids. The V gene's germline CDR1 is SGDLS and CDR2 YYNGEE. Here the CDR3 reads CASSKLAGGSYEQYF. The CDR3 bases are TGTGCCAGCAGCAAACTAGCGGGGGGTTCCTACGAGCAGTACTTC.

The chain links TRBV3-1 (or the pseudogene TRBV3-2) to TRBJ2-7, with 8 bases identical to TRBD1. Germline CDR1 is LGHDT and CDR2 is YNNKEL (reference sequence). This CDR3 is built from 15 residues. V trimming: 4 bases; J trimming: 6 bases; junction bases outside the gene matches: 11. The CDR3 spells CASSPRTGKGLEQYF. The CDR3 nucleotides read TGTGCCAGCAGCCCCCGGACAGGGAAGGGCCTCGAGCAGTACTTC.

The V and J genes are TRBV5-5 and TRBJ2-6; 9 nucleotides line up with TRBD1. Germline V gives CDR1 SGHKS, CDR2 YYEKEE (reference sequence). V gave up 2 bases and J gave up 3 bases; unmatched junction bases: 6. CDR3 length: 17 residues. The CDR3 spells CASSLTGGIGGANVLTF. The CDR3 DNA is TGTGCCAGCAGCTTAACAGGGGGCATAGGTGGGGCCAACGTCCTGACTTTC. The entire variable domain, with the rest obtained from reference TRBV5-5 and TRBJ2-6, is as follows: DAGVTQSPTHLIKTRGQQVTLRCSPISGHKSVSWYQQVLGQGPQFIFQYYEKEERGRGNFPDRFSARQFPNYSSELNVNALLLGDSALYLCASSLTGGIGGANVLTFGAGSRLTVL.

V and J are TRBV6-5 and TRBJ2-6; a possible D gene is TRBD1 (5 bases). Germline CDR1 is MNHEY and CDR2 is SVGAGI. V lost 8 bases and J lost 2, with 7 bases in between. This CDR3 is 13 amino acids long. The CDR3: CASGATGANVLTF. The DNA of the CDR3 is TGTGCCAGCGGGGCCACTGGGGCCAACGTCCTGACTTTC.